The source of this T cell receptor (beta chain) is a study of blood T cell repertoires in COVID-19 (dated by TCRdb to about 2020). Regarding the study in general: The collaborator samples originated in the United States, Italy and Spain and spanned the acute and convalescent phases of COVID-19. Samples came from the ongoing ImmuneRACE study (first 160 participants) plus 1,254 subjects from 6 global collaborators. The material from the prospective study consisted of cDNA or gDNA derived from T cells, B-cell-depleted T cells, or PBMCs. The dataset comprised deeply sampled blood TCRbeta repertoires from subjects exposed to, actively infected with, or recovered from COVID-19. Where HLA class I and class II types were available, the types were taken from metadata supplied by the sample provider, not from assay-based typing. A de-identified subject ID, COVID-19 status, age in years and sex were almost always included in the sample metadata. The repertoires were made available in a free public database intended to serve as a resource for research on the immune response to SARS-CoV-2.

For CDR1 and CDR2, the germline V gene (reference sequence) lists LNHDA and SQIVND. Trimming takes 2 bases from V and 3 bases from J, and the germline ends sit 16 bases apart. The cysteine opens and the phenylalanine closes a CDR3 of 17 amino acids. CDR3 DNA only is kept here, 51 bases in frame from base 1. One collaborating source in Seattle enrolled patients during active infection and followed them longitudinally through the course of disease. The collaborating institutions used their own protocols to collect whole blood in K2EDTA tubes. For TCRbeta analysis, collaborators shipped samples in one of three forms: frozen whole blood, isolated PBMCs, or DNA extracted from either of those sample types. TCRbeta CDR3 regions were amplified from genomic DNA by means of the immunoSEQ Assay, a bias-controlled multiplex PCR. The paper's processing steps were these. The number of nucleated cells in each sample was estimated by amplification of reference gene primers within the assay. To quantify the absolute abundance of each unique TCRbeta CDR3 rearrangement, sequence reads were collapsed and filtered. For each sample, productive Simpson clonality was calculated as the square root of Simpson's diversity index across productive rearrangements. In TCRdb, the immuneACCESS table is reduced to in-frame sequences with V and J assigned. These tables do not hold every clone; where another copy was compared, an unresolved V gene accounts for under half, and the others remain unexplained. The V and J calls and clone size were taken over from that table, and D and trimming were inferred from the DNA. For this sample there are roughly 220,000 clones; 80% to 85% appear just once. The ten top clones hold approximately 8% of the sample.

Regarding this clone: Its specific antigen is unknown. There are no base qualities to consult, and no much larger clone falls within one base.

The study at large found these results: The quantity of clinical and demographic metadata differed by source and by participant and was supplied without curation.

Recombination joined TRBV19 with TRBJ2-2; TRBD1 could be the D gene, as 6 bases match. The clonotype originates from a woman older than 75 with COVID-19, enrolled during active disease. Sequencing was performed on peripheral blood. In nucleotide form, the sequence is TGTGCCAGTAGTATACTCGGACAGCGCAGGGACACCGGGGAGCTGTTTTTT. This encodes CASSILGQRRDTGELFF.